This is a list of T cell receptor beta chains from one sample in a study of T cell responses to AZD1222 COVID-19 vaccine. The method was immunoSEQ multiplex PCR; TCRdb's version includes in-frame clones alone and lacks a portion of them. The sample shows fewer than 200,000 clones, 75% to 90% of them seen only once. The source was peripheral blood, collected on day 0 of AZD1222 vaccination. The receptors come from an adult in good health. Both conserved end residues are part of each CDR3. A D gene is named only where the DNA matches it firmly. A clone size is listed for some rows: how often the clone was seen (once, few, many), or a class if it is expanded.

d_call: NA; clone_size: NA; j_call: TRBJ2-7; v_call: TRBV7-2; cdr3_nt: TGTGCCAGCAGACCACCCGACCTCCACGAGCAGTACTTC; cdr3_aa: CASRPPDLHEQYF
d_call: NA; clone_size: NA; j_call: TRBJ1-5; v_call: TRBV7-2; cdr3_nt: TGTGCCAGCAGCTCGGTTTTGCGGGGGTTGGGCAATCAGCCCCAGCATTTT; cdr3_aa: CASSSVLRGLGNQPQHF
d_call: NA; clone_size: NA; j_call: TRBJ2-7; v_call: TRBV7-3; cdr3_nt: TGTGCCAGCAGCTTAAATCCAGGAGGGGGACCTTACGAGCAGTACTTC; cdr3_aa: CASSLNPGGGPYEQYF
d_call: TRBD2; clone_size: NA; j_call: TRBJ2-3; v_call: TRBV19; cdr3_nt: TGTGCCAGTAGTCCGCGACTAGCGGTCACAGATACGCAGTATTTT; cdr3_aa: CASSPRLAVTDTQYF
d_call: TRBD1; clone_size: NA; j_call: TRBJ1-6; v_call: TRBV6-5; cdr3_nt: TGTGCCAGCAGTTACTCGGGACAGGGTACGGCACCCCTCCACTTT; cdr3_aa: CASSYSGQGTAPLHF
d_call: TRBD2; clone_size: few; j_call: TRBJ2-7; v_call: TRBV20-1; cdr3_nt: TGCAGTGCTAGTGTACCCGGGACTAGCGGCAACGAGCAGTACTTC; cdr3_aa: CSASVPGTSGNEQYF
d_call: NA; clone_size: NA; j_call: TRBJ1-2; v_call: TRBV3-1/TRBV3-2; cdr3_nt: TGTGCCAGCAGCCGACTAGACAATAACTATGGCTACACCTTC; cdr3_aa: CASSRLDNNYGYTF
d_call: TRBD2; clone_size: NA; j_call: TRBJ2-3; v_call: TRBV18; cdr3_nt: TGTGCCAGCTCACCATTAGGCGGGGGGCGCACAGATACGCAGTATTTT; cdr3_aa: CASSPLGGGRTDTQYF
d_call: TRBD1; clone_size: once; j_call: TRBJ1-5; v_call: TRBV10-1; cdr3_nt: TGCGCCAGCAGTGAGTCTCGACAGGACAGGAGAACGGATGATATTAATCAGCCCCAGCATTTT; cdr3_aa: CASSESRQDRRTDDINQPQHF
d_call: NA; clone_size: NA; j_call: TRBJ1-6; v_call: TRBV7-9; cdr3_nt: TGTGCCAGCAGCCAAGGGTCGGGGGGTCGTAATTCACCCCTCCACTTT; cdr3_aa: CASSQGSGGRNSPLHF